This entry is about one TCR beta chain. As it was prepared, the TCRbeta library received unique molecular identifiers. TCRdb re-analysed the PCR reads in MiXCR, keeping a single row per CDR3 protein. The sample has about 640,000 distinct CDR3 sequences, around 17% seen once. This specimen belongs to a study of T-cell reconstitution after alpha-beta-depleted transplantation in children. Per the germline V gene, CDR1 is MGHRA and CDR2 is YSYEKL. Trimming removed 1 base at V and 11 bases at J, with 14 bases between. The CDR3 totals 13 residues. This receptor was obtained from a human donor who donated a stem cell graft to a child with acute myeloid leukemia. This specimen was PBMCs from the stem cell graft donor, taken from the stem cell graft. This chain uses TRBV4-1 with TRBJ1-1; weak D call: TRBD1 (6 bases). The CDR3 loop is CASSQGAGQGAFF. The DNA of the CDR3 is TGCGCCAGCAGCCAAGGGGCAGGCCAGGGGGCTTTCTTT.